This TCR beta chain is from a study of regulatory T cells in long-lasting Graves disease. Study overall: In persistent Graves' disease, antithyroid drugs had been taken for over 5 years and TSH receptor antibodies stayed positive. Study-wide results and caveats: In persistent patients, shared public clonotypes (more than 2,500) outnumbered those in new patients (around 1,000). Among samples with persistent disease, TRBV28, TRBJ1-2 and TRBJ2-5 were favored.

HTBI primers from iRepertoire and Arm-PCR of CDR3 regions yielded the TCR beta libraries. TCRdb used MiXCR to reprocess the multiplex PCR reads, holding one entry per CDR3 protein. In the table there are approximately 400,000 distinct CDR3 sequences, about a quarter of which are singletons. The ends were cut back, 3 bases at V and 4 bases at J, with 4 bases in the middle. The germline CDR1 and CDR2 sequences are SNHLY and FYNNEI. The CDR3 runs 12 residues. Noted time point: persistent/refractory GD, antithyroid drugs over 5 years with positive TRAb. After RNA was extracted from PBMCs, the TCR library was made from it. Guidelines of the American Thyroid Association were used to diagnose Graves' disease. In this sample, this clonotype turned up many times. What it binds is unknown.

The receptor was isolated from a female donor with Graves disease. This sample comprised peripheral blood mononuclear cells (PBMCs), obtained when the disease was refractory, from a patient treated with antithyroid drugs. The V and J genes are TRBV2 and TRBJ1-5; unclear D gene. The CDR3 sequence is CASSENNQPQHF. CDR3 DNA: TGTGCCAGCAGTGAGAATAATCAGCCCCAGCATTTT.